The clone carrying this T cell receptor (beta chain) was found a few times. Its antigen is as yet unknown. TCRdb used MiXCR to reprocess the 5' RACE reads, holding one entry per CDR3 protein. The sample carries some 150,000 distinct CDR3 sequences, approximately 48% recorded once. The sample comes from a study of CD8 T cells in ankylosing spondylitis. The study's findings and limits: In reactive arthritis synovial fluid and blood, some motif variants had been reported before.

This CDR3 has 13 amino acids. Trimming left V 1 base short and J 3 bases short, with 9 bases between. Per germline, CDR1 DFQATT and CDR2 SNEGSKA (reference sequence). The rearrangement uses TRBV20-1 and TRBJ1-2; D gene ambiguous. Sequencing was carried out using synovial fluid, either unsorted or a sorted T cell fraction (not recorded which). The clonotype originates from a male donor with ankylosing spondylitis. CDR3 sequence reads: CSARVEVDYGYTF. CDR3 DNA: TGCAGTGCTAGAGTGGAGGTGGACTATGGCTACACCTTC.